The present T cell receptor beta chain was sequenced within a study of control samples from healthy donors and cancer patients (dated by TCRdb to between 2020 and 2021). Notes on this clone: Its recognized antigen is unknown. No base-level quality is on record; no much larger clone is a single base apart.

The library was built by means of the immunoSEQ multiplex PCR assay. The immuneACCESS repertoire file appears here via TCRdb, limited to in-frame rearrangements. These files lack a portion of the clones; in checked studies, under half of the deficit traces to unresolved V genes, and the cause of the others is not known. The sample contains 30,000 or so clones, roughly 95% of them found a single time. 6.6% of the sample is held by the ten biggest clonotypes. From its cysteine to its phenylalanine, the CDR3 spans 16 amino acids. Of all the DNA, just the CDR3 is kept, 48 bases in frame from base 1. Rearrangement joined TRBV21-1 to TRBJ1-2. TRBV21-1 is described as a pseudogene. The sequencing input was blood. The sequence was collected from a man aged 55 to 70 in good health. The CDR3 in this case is CASSKGVHTGYYGYTF. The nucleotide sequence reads TGTGCCAGCAGCAAGGGGGTTCATACAGGATACTATGGCTACACCTTC.